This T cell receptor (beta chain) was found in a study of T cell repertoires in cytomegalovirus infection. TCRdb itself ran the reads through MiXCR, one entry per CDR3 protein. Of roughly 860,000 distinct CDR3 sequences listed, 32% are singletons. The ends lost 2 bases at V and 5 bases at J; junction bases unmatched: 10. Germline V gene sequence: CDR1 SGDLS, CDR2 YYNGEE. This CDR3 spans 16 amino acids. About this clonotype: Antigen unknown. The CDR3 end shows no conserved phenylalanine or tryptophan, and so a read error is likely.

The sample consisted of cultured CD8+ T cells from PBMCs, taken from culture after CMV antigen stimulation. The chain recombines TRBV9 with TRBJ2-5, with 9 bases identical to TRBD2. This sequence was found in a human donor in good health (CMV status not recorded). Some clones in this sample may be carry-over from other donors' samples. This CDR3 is CASSVEGAGGPETQYL. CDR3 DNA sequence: TGTGCCAGCAGCGTCGAAGGGGCGGGGGGGCCGGAGACCCAGTACCTC.